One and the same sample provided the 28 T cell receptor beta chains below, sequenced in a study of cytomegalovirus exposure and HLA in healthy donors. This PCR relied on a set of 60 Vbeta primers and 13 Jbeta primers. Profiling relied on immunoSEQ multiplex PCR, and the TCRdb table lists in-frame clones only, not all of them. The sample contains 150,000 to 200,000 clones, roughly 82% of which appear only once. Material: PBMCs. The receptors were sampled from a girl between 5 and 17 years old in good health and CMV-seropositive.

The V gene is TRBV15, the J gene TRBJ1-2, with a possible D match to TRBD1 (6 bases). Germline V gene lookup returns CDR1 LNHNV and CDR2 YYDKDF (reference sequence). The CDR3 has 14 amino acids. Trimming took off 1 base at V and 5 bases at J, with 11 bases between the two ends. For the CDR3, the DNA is TGTGCCACCAGCAGAGGTCAGGGGCATTATGGCTACACCTTC. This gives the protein CATSRGQGHYGYTF.

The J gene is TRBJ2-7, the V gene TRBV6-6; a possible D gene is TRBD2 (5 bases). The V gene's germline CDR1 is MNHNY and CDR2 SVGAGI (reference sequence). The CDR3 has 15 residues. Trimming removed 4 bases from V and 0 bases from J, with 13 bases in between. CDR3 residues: CASSLPPGDSYEQYF. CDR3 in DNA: TGTGCCAGCAGTTTACCCCCCGGGGACTCCTACGAGCAGTACTTC.

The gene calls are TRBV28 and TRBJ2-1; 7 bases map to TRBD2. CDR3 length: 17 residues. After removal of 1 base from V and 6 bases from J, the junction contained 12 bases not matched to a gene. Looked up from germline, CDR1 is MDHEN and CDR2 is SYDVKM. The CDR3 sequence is CASSLLFLAASGNEQFF. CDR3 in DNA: TGTGCCAGCAGTTTATTGTTCCTGGCGGCTAGCGGCAATGAGCAGTTCTTC. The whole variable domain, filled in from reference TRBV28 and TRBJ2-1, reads DVKVTQSSRYLVKRTGEKVFLECVQDMDHENMFWYRQDPGLGLRLIYFSYDVKMKEKGDIPEGYSVSREKKERFSLILESASTNQTSMYLCASSLLFLAASGNEQFFGPGTRLTVL.

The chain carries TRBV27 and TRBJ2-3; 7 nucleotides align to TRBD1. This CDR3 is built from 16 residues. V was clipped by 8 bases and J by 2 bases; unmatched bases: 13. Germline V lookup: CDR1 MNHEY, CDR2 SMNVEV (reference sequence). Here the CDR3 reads CASANRGRDSTDTQYF. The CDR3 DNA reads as TGTGCCAGCGCTAACAGGGGTCGGGATTCCACAGATACGCAGTATTTT.

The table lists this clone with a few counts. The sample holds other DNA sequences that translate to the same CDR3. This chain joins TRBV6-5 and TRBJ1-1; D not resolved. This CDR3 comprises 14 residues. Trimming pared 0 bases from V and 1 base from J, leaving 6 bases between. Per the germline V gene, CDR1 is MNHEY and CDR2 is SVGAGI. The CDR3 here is CASSYSEGNTEAFF. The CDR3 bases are TGTGCCAGCAGTTACTCCGAGGGGAACACTGAAGCTTTCTTT.

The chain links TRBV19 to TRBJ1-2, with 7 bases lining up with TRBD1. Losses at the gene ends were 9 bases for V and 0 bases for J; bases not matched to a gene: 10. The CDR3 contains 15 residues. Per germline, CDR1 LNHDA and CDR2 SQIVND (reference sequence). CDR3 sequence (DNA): TGTGCCAGCAATCAGGGGGATCGAGCTAACTATGGCTACACCTTC. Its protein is CASNQGDRANYGYTF.

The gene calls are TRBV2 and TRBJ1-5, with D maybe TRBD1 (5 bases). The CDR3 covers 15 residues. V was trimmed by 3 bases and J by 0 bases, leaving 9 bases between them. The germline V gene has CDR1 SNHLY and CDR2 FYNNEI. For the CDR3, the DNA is TGTGCCAGCAGTGATGGACAACCTAGCAATCAGCCCCAGCATTTT. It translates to CASSDGQPSNQPQHF.

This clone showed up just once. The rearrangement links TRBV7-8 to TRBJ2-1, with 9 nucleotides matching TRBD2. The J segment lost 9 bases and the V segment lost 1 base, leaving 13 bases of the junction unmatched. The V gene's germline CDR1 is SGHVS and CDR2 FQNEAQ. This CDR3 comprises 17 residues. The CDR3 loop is CASSLGVAGGVFAEQFF. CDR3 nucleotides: TGTGCCAGCAGCTTAGGCGTGGCGGGGGGGGTTTTTGCTGAGCAGTTCTTC.

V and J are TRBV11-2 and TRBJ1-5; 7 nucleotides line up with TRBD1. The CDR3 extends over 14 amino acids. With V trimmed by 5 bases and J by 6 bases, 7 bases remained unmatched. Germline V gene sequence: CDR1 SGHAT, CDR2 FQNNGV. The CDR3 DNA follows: TGTGCCAGCAGCCAGGGGGTGGGAGCTCAGCCCCAGCATTTT. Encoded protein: CASSQGVGAQPQHF.

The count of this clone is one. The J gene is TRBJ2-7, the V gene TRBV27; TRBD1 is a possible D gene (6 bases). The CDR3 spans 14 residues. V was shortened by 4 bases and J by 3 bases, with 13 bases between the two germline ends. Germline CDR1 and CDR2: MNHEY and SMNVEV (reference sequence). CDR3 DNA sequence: TGTGCCAGCAGTTCCCGGGACACTATCTACGAGCAGTACTTC. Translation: CASSSRDTIYEQYF.

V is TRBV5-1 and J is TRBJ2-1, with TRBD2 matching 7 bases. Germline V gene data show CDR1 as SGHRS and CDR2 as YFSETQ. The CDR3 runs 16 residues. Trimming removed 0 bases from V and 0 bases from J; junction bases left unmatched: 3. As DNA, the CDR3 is TGCGCCAGCAGCTTGGGCGGCGGGAGCTCCTACAATGAGCAGTTCTTC. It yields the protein CASSLGGGSSYNEQFF.

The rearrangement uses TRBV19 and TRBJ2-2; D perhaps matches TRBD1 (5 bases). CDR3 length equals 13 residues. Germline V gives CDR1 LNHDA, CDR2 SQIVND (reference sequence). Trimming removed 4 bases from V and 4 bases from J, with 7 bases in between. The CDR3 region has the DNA TGTGCCAGTAGTAATCAGGGCACCGGGGAGCTGTTTTTT. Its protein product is CASSNQGTGELFF.

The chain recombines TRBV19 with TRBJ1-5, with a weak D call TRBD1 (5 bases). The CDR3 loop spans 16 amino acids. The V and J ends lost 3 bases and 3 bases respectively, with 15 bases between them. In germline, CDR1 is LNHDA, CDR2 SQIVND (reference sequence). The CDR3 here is CASSMRDGWANQPQHF. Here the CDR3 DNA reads TGTGCCAGTAGTATGCGGGACGGATGGGCCAATCAGCCCCAGCATTTT.

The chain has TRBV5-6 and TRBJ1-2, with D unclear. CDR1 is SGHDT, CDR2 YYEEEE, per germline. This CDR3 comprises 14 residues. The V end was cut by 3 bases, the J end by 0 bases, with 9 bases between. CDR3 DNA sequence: TGTGCCAGCAGCTACACCTCACCTAACTATGGCTACACCTTC. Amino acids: CASSYTSPNYGYTF.

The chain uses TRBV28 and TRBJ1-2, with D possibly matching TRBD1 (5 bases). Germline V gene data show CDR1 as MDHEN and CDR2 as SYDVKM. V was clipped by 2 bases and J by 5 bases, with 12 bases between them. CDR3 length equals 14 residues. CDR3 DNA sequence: TGTGCCAGCAGTTTACCGGGACGGGGGTATGGCTACACCTTC. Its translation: CASSLPGRGYGYTF.

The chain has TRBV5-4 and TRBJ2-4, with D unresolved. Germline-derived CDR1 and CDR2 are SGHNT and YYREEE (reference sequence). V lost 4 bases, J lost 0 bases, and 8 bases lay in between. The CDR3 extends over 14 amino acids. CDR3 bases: TGTGCCAGCAGCCCCGACTTAGCCAAAAACATTCAGTACTTC. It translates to CASSPDLAKNIQYF.

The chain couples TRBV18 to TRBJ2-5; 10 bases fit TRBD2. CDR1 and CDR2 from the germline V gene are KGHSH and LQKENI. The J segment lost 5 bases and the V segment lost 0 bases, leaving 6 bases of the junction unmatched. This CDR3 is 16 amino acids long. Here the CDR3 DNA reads TGTGCCAGCTCACCACCCCAGCGGGGGGGTACGGAGACCCAGTACTTC. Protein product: CASSPPQRGGTETQYF.

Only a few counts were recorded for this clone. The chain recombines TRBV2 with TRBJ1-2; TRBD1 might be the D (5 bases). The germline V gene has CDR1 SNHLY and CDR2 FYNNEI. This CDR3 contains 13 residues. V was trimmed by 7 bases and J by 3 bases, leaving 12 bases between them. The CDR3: CASTGGSDYGYTF. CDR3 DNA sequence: TGTGCCAGCACGGGGGGTAGTGACTATGGCTACACCTTC.

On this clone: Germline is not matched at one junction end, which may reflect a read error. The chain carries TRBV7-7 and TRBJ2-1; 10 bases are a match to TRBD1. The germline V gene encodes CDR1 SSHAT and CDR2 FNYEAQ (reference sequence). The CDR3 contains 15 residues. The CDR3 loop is CASSPGTGVGNEQFF. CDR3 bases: TGTGCTAGCAGCCCCGGGACAGGGGTCGGTAATGAGCAGTTCTTC.

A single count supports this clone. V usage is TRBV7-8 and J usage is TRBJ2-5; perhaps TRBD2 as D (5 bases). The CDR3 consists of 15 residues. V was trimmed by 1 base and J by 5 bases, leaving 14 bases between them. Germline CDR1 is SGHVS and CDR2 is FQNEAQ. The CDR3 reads CASSLVAPPAETQYF. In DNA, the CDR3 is TGTGCCAGCAGCTTAGTAGCGCCACCCGCGGAGACCCAGTACTTC.

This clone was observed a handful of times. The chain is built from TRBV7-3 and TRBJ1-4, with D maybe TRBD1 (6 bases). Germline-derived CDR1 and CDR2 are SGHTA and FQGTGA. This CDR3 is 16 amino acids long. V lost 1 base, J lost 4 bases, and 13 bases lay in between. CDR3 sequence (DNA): TGTGCCAGCAGCTTAATGGCAGGGGCGGGTAATGAAAAACTGTTTTTT. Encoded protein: CASSLMAGAGNEKLFF.

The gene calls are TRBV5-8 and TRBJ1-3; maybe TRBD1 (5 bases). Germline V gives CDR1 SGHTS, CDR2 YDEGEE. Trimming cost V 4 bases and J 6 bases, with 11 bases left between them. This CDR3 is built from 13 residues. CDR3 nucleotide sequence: TGTGCCAGCAGCCCAGACAGCGAAAACACCATATATTTT. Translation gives CASSPDSENTIYF.

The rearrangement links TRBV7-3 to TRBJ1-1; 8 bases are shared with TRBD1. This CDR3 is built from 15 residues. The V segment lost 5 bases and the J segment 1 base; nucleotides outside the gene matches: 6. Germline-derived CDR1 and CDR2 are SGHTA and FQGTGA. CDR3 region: CASSPRTGRNTEAFF. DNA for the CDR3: TGTGCCAGCAGCCCCCGGACAGGGAGGAACACTGAAGCTTTCTTT.

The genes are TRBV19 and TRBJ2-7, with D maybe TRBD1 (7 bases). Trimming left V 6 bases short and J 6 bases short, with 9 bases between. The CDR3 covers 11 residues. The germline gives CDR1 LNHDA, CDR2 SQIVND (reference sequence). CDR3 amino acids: CASSQGGEQYF. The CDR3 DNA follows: TGTGCCAGTAGCCAGGGGGGCGAGCAGTACTTC. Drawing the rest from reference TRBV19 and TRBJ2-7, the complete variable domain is DGGITQSPKYLFRKEGQNVTLSCEQNLNHDAMYWYRQDPGQGLRLIYYSQIVNDFQKGDIAEGYSVSREKKESFPLTVTSAQKNPTAFYLCASSQGGEQYFGPGTRLTVT.

The CDR3 loop reads CASSPRGRSYEQYF. Written as DNA, the CDR3 is TGTGCCAGCAGCCCAAGGGGGCGGTCCTACGAGCAGTACTTC. V usage is TRBV28 and J usage is TRBJ2-7, with 7 bases matching TRBD1. CDR1 and CDR2 from the germline V gene are MDHEN and SYDVKM. The CDR3 has 14 amino acids. Trimming at V came to 6 bases and at J to 1 base, leaving 6 bases not matched to a gene.

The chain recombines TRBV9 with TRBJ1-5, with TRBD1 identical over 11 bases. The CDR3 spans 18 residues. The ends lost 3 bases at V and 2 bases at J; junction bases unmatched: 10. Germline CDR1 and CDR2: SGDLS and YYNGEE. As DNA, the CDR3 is TGTGCCAGCAGCGCTGTCCCGGGACAGGGGGAAGGCAATCAGCCCCAGCATTTT. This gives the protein CASSAVPGQGEGNQPQHF. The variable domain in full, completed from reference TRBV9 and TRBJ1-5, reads DSGVTQTPKHLITATGQRVTLRCSPRSGDLSVYWYQQSLDQGLQFLIQYYNGEERAKGNILERFSAQQFPDLHSELNLSSLELGDSALYFCASSAVPGQGEGNQPQHFGDGTRLSIL.

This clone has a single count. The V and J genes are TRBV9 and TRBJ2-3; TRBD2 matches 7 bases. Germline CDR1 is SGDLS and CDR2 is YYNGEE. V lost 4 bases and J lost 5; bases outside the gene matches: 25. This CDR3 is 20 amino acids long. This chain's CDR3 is CASSQPRDGREMGFGDTQYF. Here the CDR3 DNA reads TGTGCCAGCAGCCAACCGAGAGATGGGCGGGAGATGGGTTTTGGAGATACGCAGTATTTT.

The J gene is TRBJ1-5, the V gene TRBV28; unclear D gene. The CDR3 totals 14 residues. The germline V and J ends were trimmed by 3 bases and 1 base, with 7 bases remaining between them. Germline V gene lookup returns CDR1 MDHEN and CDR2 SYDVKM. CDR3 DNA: TGTGCCAGCAGTTTGGCTGGCAGCAATCAGCCCCAGCATTTT. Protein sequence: CASSLAGSNQPQHF.